The 8 T cell receptor beta chains listed next were all sequenced from one sample in a study of shared clonotypes between healthy human individuals (dated by TCRdb to 2020 to 2021). Libraries were constructed by the immunoSEQ multiplex PCR assay. TCRdb retrieved this table from immuneACCESS and kept in-frame rearrangements only. Not all clones are present; in checked studies, unresolved V genes account for under half, and no reason is known for the remainder. In this sample the table shows some 2 million clones, around 96% of which occur a single time. The ten largest clones take up 1.2% of the sample. CD8 naive samples consisted of CD45RO-negative cells that were positively selected for CCR7, yielding a CD45RA+CCR7+ population without TemRA cells. Sequenced: naive CD8+ T cells sorted from blood. The cell subset or site label, read with the paper, signifies: CD45RA+CCR7+. The receptors here all came from a man between 18 and 29 years old in good health.

This clone was seen just once. CDR3 residues: CASSLPRIEAFF. The CDR3, as DNA: TGTGCCAGCAGCTTGCCCAGAATTGAAGCTTTCTTT. This chain links TRBV5-5 with TRBJ1-1; D is ambiguous. V was clipped by 1 base and J by 7 bases, with 8 bases between them. The CDR3 is made up of 12 amino acids. From germline, CDR1 is SGHKS and CDR2 YYEKEE (reference sequence).

Details on this clone: At the DNA level, this CDR3 is encoded by other sequences in the same sample as well. V usage is TRBV27 and J usage is TRBJ2-7, with D maybe TRBD2 (5 bases). The CDR3 spans 12 residues. Germline lookup yields CDR1 MNHEY and CDR2 SMNVEV (reference sequence). The V and J ends lost 5 bases and 2 bases respectively, with 7 bases between them. For the CDR3, the DNA is TGTGCCAGCAGTCCCGGGGCCTACGAGCAGTACTTC. This encodes CASSPGAYEQYF.

This chain joins TRBV11-2 and TRBJ1-4, with D tentatively TRBD1 (6 bases). V was clipped by 3 bases and J by 5 bases, with 19 bases between them. The CDR3 runs to 17 residues. Germline V gene sequence: CDR1 SGHAT, CDR2 FQNNGV. The CDR3, as DNA: TGTGCCAGCAGCTTTAGAGGGAAGACAGGACTAAATGAAAAACTGTTTTTT. Protein product: CASSFRGKTGLNEKLFF.

As DNA, the CDR3 is TGCGCCAGCAGCTTCGCCCAGAGCACAGATACGCAGTATTTT. Translation gives CASSFAQSTDTQYF. The chain carries TRBV5-1 and TRBJ2-3; no firm D call. Germline lookup yields CDR1 SGHRS and CDR2 YFSETQ. The CDR3 covers 14 residues. The V gene lost 2 bases and the J gene lost 0 bases, with 7 bases spanning the gap.

The chain couples TRBV6-1 to TRBJ2-1; D remains ambiguous. The germline V gene has CDR1 MNHNS and CDR2 SASEGT. This CDR3 is built from 15 residues. V lost 4 bases, J lost 0 bases, and 10 bases lay in between. The CDR3, as DNA: TGTGCCAGCAGTGTTGGAAGGAGCTCCTACAATGAGCAGTTCTTC. It translates to CASSVGRSSYNEQFF.

As regards this clone: This sample includes further DNA sequences coding for the same CDR3. The rearrangement links TRBV30 to TRBJ1-4; no clear D. Germline-derived CDR1 and CDR2 are GTSNPN and SVGIG (reference sequence). Trimming shortened V by 3 bases and J by 0 bases, and 8 bases separated the two germline ends. This CDR3 contains 14 residues. The DNA for the CDR3 is TGTGCCTGGAGCCTGACGGCAACTAATGAAAAACTGTTTTTT. This encodes CAWSLTATNEKLFF.

The chain links TRBV2 to TRBJ1-2; no clear D. In germline, CDR1 is SNHLY, CDR2 FYNNEI. The CDR3 loop spans 14 amino acids. V was cut by 4 bases and J by 0 bases, with 9 bases left in between. The CDR3 region is CASSGWTANYGYTF. The DNA of the CDR3 is TGTGCCAGCAGTGGGTGGACGGCTAACTATGGCTACACCTTC. Based on the CDR3 plus reference TRBV2 and TRBJ1-2, the full variable domain is EPEVTQTPSHQVTQMGQEVILRCVPISNHLYFYWYRQILGQKVEFLVSFYNNEISEKSEIFDDQFSVERPDGSNFTLKIRSTKLEDSAMYFCASSGWTANYGYTFGSGTRLTVV.

The chain is built from TRBV6-1 and TRBJ2-5; 9 bases match TRBD1. The germline V gene encodes CDR1 MNHNS and CDR2 SASEGT. V was pared by 3 bases and J by 4 bases, with 6 bases of the junction left unmatched. The CDR3 is 15 residues long. CDR3 in amino acids: CASSEEGQGRETQYF. The CDR3 DNA is TGTGCCAGCAGTGAGGAGGGACAGGGAAGAGAGACCCAGTACTTC.